This T cell receptor beta chain was sequenced in a study of T cell repertoires in cytomegalovirus infection. The overall study: Based on public TCR beta signatures, there were indications of CMV infection and of a matching HLA type.

MiXCR, applied by TCRdb to the reads, yields one record per CDR3 protein. The profile shows some 230,000 distinct CDR3 sequences, 22% of them singletons. Study-level results: Across the ex vivo response, the dominant clonotypes were HLA-C-restricted CMV-specific TCR beta clonotypes. The study identified carriers of CMV plus the relevant HLA from cumulative public TCR beta family frequency.

Comment on this clonotype: Its target is not known.

The sequencing sample was made of CD8+ T cells from PBMCs. The receptor was isolated from a human donor in good health (CMV status not recorded). Some clones in this sample may be carry-over from other donors' samples.

CDR3 protein: CSVAGGTETQYF. The DNA for the CDR3 is TGCAGCGTTGCCGGGGGAACTGAGACCCAGTACTTC. This chain joins TRBV29-1 and TRBJ2-5, with D tentatively TRBD2 (6 bases). Trimming stripped 4 bases from V and 5 bases from J, with 11 bases between. The CDR3 sequence is 12 residues long. Germline lookup yields CDR1 SQVTM and CDR2 ANQGSEA.